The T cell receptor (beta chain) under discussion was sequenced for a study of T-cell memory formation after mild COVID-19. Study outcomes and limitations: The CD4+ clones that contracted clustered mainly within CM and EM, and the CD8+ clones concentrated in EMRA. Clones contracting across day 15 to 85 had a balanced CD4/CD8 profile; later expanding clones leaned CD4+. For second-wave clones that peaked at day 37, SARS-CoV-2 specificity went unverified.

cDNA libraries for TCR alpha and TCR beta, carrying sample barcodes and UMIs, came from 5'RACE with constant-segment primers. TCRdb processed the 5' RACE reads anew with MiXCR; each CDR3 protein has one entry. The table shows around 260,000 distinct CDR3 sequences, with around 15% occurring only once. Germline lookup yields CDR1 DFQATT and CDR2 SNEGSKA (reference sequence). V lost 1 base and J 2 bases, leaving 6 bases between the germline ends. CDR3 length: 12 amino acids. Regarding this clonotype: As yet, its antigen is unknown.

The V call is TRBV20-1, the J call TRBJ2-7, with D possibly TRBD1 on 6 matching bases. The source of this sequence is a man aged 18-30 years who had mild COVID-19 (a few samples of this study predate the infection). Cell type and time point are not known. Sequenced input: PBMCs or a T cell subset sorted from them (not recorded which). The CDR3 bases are TGCAGTGCTAGAGGGACAGCCTACGAGCAGTACGTC. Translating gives CSARGTAYEQYV.